This TCR beta chain is drawn from a study of blood T cell repertoires in COVID-19. In the study overall: Acute and convalescent COVID-19 specimens originated in the United States, Italy and Spain. PBMCs, B-cell-depleted T cells, or T cells provided the cDNA or gDNA that made up the material.

The data were produced by immunoSEQ multiplex PCR, yet TCRdb's version contains in-frame clones alone and is incomplete. Counted here are around 57,000 clones, around 80% occurring once; the ten biggest clones make up around 6%. Trimming took 7 bases from V and 0 from J; bases not matched to a gene: 8. This CDR3 is built from 15 residues. Looked up from germline, CDR1 is ENHRY and CDR2 is SYGVKD. This clone has ten or more counts. The V gene is TRBV10-3, the J gene TRBJ2-7; 8 bases match TRBD1. The sample consisted of peripheral blood. This clonotype was obtained from a woman in her seventies with acute or convalescent COVID-19. CDR3 DNA: TGTGCCATCACGGTCGGACAGGGTACCTCCTACGAGCAGTACTTC. It is translated as CAITVGQGTSYEQYF.